The T cell receptor (beta chain) described here comes from a study of vaccination effects on CD4 cells after COVID-19. Whole-study context: Post-vaccine draws lagged the second dose by a median of 72 days. Study-wide points: Researchers reported few convalescent patients and no early post-infection timepoints in the study.

TCRdb's table, derived via immunoSEQ multiplex PCR, lists solely in-frame clones and lacks some. This sample has tens of thousands of clones, with 55% to 80% found just once. V was clipped by 8 bases and J by 1 base; unmatched bases: 7. Germline loops: CDR1 WSHSY, CDR2 SAAADI. This CDR3 is 15 amino acids long. This clone has just a few counts. Its antigen is unknown. The culture ran for about eleven days before CD4+ T cells were isolated. All participants had two doses of either the BNT162b2 or mRNA-1273 vaccine. Prior SARS-CoV-2 infection was absent in the vaccine recipients, as shown by negative nucleocapsid antibodies.

This TCR was recovered from a human donor who received a COVID-19 vaccine. The sample was CD4+ T cells from PBMCs cultured without peptide, taken after COVID-19 vaccination. V usage is TRBV10-2 and J usage is TRBJ1-1; 10 bases map to TRBD1. In nucleotides, the CDR3 is TGCGCCAGCTTCGGGCGGGACAGGGGGAACACTGAAGCTTTCTTT. It yields the protein CASFGRDRGNTEAFF.